The rows below give T cell receptor beta chains drawn from one sample of a study of blood T cell repertoires in COVID-19. The assay was immunoSEQ multiplex PCR, and TCRdb's table has in-frame clones only and misses some. The profile shows approximately 290,000 clones, nearly 90% of them singletons. The sequenced sample consisted of PBMCs or T cells enriched from blood (not recorded which). Source of these receptors: a woman between 18 and 29 years old with acute COVID-19. The CDR3 runs from the conserved cysteine through the conserved F or W. The D gene is left open where the match is weak. Some rows have no size entry. The others give once, few or many, or a class for an expanded clone.

j_call d_call clone_size v_call cdr3_aa cdr3_nt
TRBJ1-2 TRBD1 . TRBV5-1 CASKGTGSNYGYTF TGCGCCAGCAAGGGGACAGGTTCTAACTATGGCTACACCTTC
TRBJ1-1 . . TRBV27 CASSVKYGNTEAFF TGTGCCAGCAGTGTCAAATACGGGAACACTGAAGCTTTCTTT
TRBJ2-7 TRBD1 . TRBV4-1 CASSPHRDRGRQSSYEQYF TGCGCCAGCAGCCCTCACCGGGACAGGGGGCGTCAGAGCTCCTACGAGCAGTACTTC
TRBJ1-1 TRBD1 . TRBV5-5 CASSPVGQARGEAFF TGTGCCAGCAGCCCGGTCGGACAGGCACGGGGTGAAGCTTTCTTT
TRBJ2-7 TRBD1 . TRBV27 CASSPGTVAGPYEQYF TGTGCCAGCAGCCCCGGGACAGTTGCCGGACCCTACGAGCAGTACTTC
TRBJ2-1 TRBD1 . TRBV11-2 CASSNRDRVDNEQFF TGTGCCAGCAGCAACCGGGACAGGGTTGACAATGAGCAGTTCTTC
TRBJ2-1 TRBD2 . TRBV7-3 CASRTYVGLTSGSLGEQFF TGTGCCAGCAGGACCTATGTGGGACTGACTAGCGGGAGTTTGGGTGAGCAGTTCTTC
TRBJ1-1 . . TRBV11-2 CASSLASNTEAFF TGTGCCAGCAGCCTAGCGTCGAACACTGAAGCTTTCTTT
TRBJ2-1 . . TRBV29-1 CSAVGVASYNEQFF TGCAGCGCCGTAGGGGTCGCCTCCTACAATGAGCAGTTCTTC
TRBJ1-5 TRBD1 . TRBV6-5 CASSLTGVNQPQHF TGTGCCAGCAGTCTGACAGGGGTCAATCAGCCCCAGCATTTT
TRBJ1-5 . . TRBV7-8 CASSQTVYNQPQHF TGTGCCAGCAGCCAGACAGTTTACAATCAGCCCCAGCATTTT
TRBJ1-2 TRBD1 . TRBV6-5 CASSGQGLYGYTF TGTGCCAGCAGCGGACAGGGCCTATATGGCTACACCTTC
TRBJ1-5 . once TRBV3-1/TRBV3-2 CASSTGNQPQHF TGTGCCAGCAGTACAGGGAATCAGCCCCAGCATTTT
TRBJ1-5 . . TRBV3-1/TRBV3-2 CASGPFNQPQHF TGTGCCAGCGGGCCGTTCAATCAGCCCCAGCATTTT
TRBJ2-3 . . TRBV5-1 CASSSYNTDTQYF TGCGCCAGCAGCTCTTATAACACAGATACGCAGTATTTT
TRBJ1-4 . . TRBV11-2 CASSQQGRPWEKLFF TGTGCCAGCAGCCAACAAGGCAGGCCTTGGGAAAAACTGTTTTTT
TRBJ2-1 TRBD2 . TRBV10-1 CASSSEGTSGRDYNEQFF TGCGCCAGCAGTTCGGAGGGGACTAGCGGGAGGGATTACAATGAGCAGTTCTTC
TRBJ1-1 . few TRBV19 CASSIVHRDVVSGTEAFF TGTGCCAGTAGTATAGTTCACAGGGACGTCGTGAGTGGCACTGAAGCTTTCTTT